These 32 T cell receptor beta chains came from one sample sequenced in a study of blood T cell repertoires in COVID-19. Profiled with immunoSEQ multiplex PCR; TCRdb holds only in-frame clones, not every one. The repertoire includes about 310,000 clones, around 91% of them detected once, and around 4.4% sits in the top ten. Sequences were obtained from PBMCs or T cells enriched from blood (not recorded which). The receptors originated from a woman under 30 with acute COVID-19.

The V call is TRBV28, the J call TRBJ2-7; 7 nucleotides align to TRBD1. The CDR3 contains 15 residues. CDR1 is MDHEN, CDR2 SYDVKM, per germline. Losses at the gene ends were 4 bases for V and 4 bases for J; bases not matched to a gene: 10. CDR3 in amino acids: CASSSRAGGAYEQYF. DNA for the CDR3: TGTGCCAGCAGTTCCCGGGCAGGGGGAGCGTACGAGCAGTACTTC.

The count of this clone is one. The chain links TRBV16 to TRBJ2-4; 7 nucleotides agree with TRBD2. V dropped 0 bases and J dropped 0; count of bases not matched to a gene: 5. The CDR3 has 17 residues. Germline CDR1 and CDR2: KGHSY and FQNENV. The CDR3 DNA reads TGTGCCAGCAGCCAATCCGTCGGGGGGAGAGCCAAAAACATTCAGTACTTC. Translation gives CASSQSVGGRAKNIQYF.

The CDR3 bases are TGTGCCAGCAGCCAAGCGGGACAGGGATACTGGTACGATGGCTACACCTTC. It codes for CASSQAGQGYWYDGYTF. This chain joins TRBV14 and TRBJ1-2, with 9 nucleotides matching TRBD1. This CDR3 has 17 residues. The junction had 12 bases not matched to a gene; V was cut back by 1 base and J by 6 bases. The V gene's germline CDR1 is SGHDN and CDR2 FVKESK.

This chain connects TRBV7-2 to TRBJ2-5; 12 bases are shared with TRBD1. With 5 bases clipped from V and 6 bases from J, the junction kept 10 bases outside the gene matches. The germline V gene has CDR1 SGHTA and CDR2 FQGNSA. This CDR3 is built from 16 residues. DNA for the CDR3: TGTGCCAGCAGCGATCCCGGGACAGGGGGCGCAAAGACCCAGTACTTC. Protein sequence: CASSDPGTGGAKTQYF.

The J gene is TRBJ2-3, the V gene TRBV12-3 or TRBV12-4, with TRBD2 as a possible D gene (6 bases). V was pared by 2 bases and J by 6 bases, with 9 bases between. The CDR3 spans 13 residues. The CDR3 DNA reads TGTGCCAGCAGTTTATCTAGCGCCGATACGCAGTATTTT. It is translated as CASSLSSADTQYF.

The chain uses TRBV18 and TRBJ1-2; D is uncertain. The CDR3 has 13 amino acids. Looked up from germline, CDR1 is KGHSH and CDR2 is LQKENI. The V end lost 1 base, the J end lost 4 bases, and 7 bases lay between the germline ends. The CDR3 nucleotides read TGTGCCAGCTCACCACGGGAGCTCTATGGCTACACCTTC. This gives the protein CASSPRELYGYTF.

The CDR3 here is CASSIGVGSIYEQYF. CDR3 nucleotide sequence: TGTGCCAGTAGTATAGGTGTCGGGAGCATCTACGAGCAGTACTTC. The chain joins TRBV19 to TRBJ2-7; D is possibly TRBD2 (6 bases). Germline V CDR1 and CDR2: LNHDA, SQIVND (reference sequence). CDR3 length: 15 amino acids. Trimming stripped 1 base from V and 3 bases from J, with 13 bases between.

V usage is TRBV19 and J usage is TRBJ2-7, with 7 bases fitting TRBD1. CDR1 LNHDA and CDR2 SQIVND come from the germline V gene (reference sequence). This CDR3 comprises 15 residues. Trimming took 5 bases from V and 0 from J; bases not matched to a gene: 7. This CDR3 reads CASSRNRGSSYEQYF. The CDR3 nucleotides are TGTGCCAGTAGTCGTAACAGGGGCAGCTCCTACGAGCAGTACTTC. Full variable domain (missing parts from reference TRBV19 and TRBJ2-7): DGGITQSPKYLFRKEGQNVTLSCEQNLNHDAMYWYRQDPGQGLRLIYYSQIVNDFQKGDIAEGYSVSREKKESFPLTVTSAQKNPTAFYLCASSRNRGSSYEQYFGPGTRLTVT.

This clone was seen only once. The rearrangement links TRBV10-1 to TRBJ2-5; TRBD2 matches at 11 bases. Germline V gives CDR1 WNHNN, CDR2 SYGVQD (reference sequence). This CDR3 spans 14 amino acids. The J segment lost 4 bases and the V segment lost 9 bases, leaving 7 bases of the junction unmatched. The CDR3 loop is CASSSGRIRETQYF. CDR3 in DNA: TGCGCCAGTTCTAGCGGGAGGATCAGAGAGACCCAGTACTTC.

The chain recombines TRBV29-1 with TRBJ2-3; 7 bases agree with TRBD1. The germline gives CDR1 SQVTM, CDR2 ANQGSEA. The CDR3 has 13 residues. V lost 7 bases, J lost 2 bases, and 6 bases stayed unmatched. The CDR3 region has the DNA TGCAGCGCCCGGGACAGATACACAGATACGCAGTATTTT. This sequence encodes CSARDRYTDTQYF.

The rearrangement joins TRBV28 to TRBJ2-5, with a tentative D call TRBD2 (5 bases). V lost 5 bases and J lost 5, with 15 bases in between. Germline loops: CDR1 MDHEN, CDR2 SYDVKM. The CDR3 extends over 14 amino acids. In nucleotides, the CDR3 is TGTGCCAGCAGTGAGGGTACCCCCCGTGAGACCCAGTACTTC. This translates into CASSEGTPRETQYF.

The J gene is TRBJ2-1, the V gene TRBV28; 8 bases fit TRBD2. Per the germline V gene, CDR1 is MDHEN and CDR2 is SYDVKM. J was trimmed by 7 bases and V by 4 bases; bases with no gene match: 6. The CDR3 sequence is 14 residues long. CDR3 DNA sequence: TGTGCCAGCAGTTCTAAAACGGGAGGGAATGAGCAGTTCTTC. Translating it yields CASSSKTGGNEQFF.

This clone was found once. The CDR3 nucleotides are TGTGCCACCCGAGACAGGGGGCTGGCCGGGGAGCTGTTTTTT. Amino acids: CATRDRGLAGELFF. This chain joins TRBV19 and TRBJ2-2, with TRBD1 matching over 10 bases. V dropped 10 bases and J dropped 6; count of bases not matched to a gene: 8. Germline CDR1 and CDR2: LNHDA and SQIVND (reference sequence). This CDR3 is 14 amino acids long.

The chain is built from TRBV30 and TRBJ2-5, with TRBD2 matching 9 bases. The CDR3 runs 13 residues. CDR1 GTSNPN and CDR2 SVGIG come from the germline V gene (reference sequence). With V trimmed by 3 bases and J by 9 bases, 8 bases remained unmatched. In DNA form, the CDR3 reads TGTGCCTGGAGAGGGCTAGCGGGAACGGCCCAGTACTTC. Translated: CAWRGLAGTAQYF.

The chain carries TRBV7-2 and TRBJ1-1, with unresolved D. Trimming removed 1 base at V and 11 bases at J, with 14 bases between. This CDR3 is 13 amino acids long. Germline-derived CDR1 and CDR2 are SGHTA and FQGNSA. The DNA for the CDR3 is TGTGCCAGCAGCTTAGTTATTGAGGGATTGGCTTTCTTT. This gives the protein CASSLVIEGLAFF.

The genes are TRBV24-1 and TRBJ1-2, with TRBD1 as a possible D gene (5 bases). The V gene's germline CDR1 is KGHDR and CDR2 SFDVKD. Trimming stripped 3 bases from V and 4 bases from J, with 11 bases between. The CDR3 runs 14 residues. CDR3 amino acids: CATSDPGSSYGYTF. The CDR3 coding sequence is TGTGCCACCAGTGATCCAGGGTCGTCCTATGGCTACACCTTC.

The genes are TRBV7-3 and TRBJ2-1; D is unresolved. Between the trimmed V and J ends, which lost 2 bases and 7 bases, there was a span of 15 bases. This CDR3 is built from 15 residues. CDR1 is SGHTA, CDR2 FQGTGA, per germline. In nucleotides, the CDR3 is TGTGCCAGCAGCTTACTCGCCGGAGAATTGAATGAGCAGTTCTTC. Residues: CASSLLAGELNEQFF.

The chain couples TRBV6-7 to TRBJ2-7; 12 bases fit TRBD2. TRBV6-7 is an open reading frame, and its role is uncertain. J lost 6 bases, V lost 1 base, and 1 base had no gene match. The CDR3 extends over 14 amino acids. The CDR3 reads CASSYLGLAGEQYF. The CDR3 DNA reads TGTGCCAGCAGTTACTTGGGACTAGCGGGCGAGCAGTACTTC.

The J gene is TRBJ1-1, the V gene TRBV28, with a possible D match to TRBD1 (6 bases). V was shortened by 5 bases and J by 1 base, with 17 bases between the two germline ends. From germline, CDR1 is MDHEN and CDR2 SYDVKM. The CDR3 is 16 amino acids. In nucleotides, the CDR3 is TGTGCCAGCAGTCCCCCAGGGGACATGAGGAACACTGAAGCTTTCTTT. This translates into CASSPPGDMRNTEAFF.

The chain recombines TRBV11-3 with TRBJ1-2; the D gene is possibly TRBD1 (5 bases). The CDR3 covers 15 residues. V lost 1 base to trimming and J lost 1 base, with 10 bases between them. Germline CDR1 and CDR2: SGHNT and YENEEA. This chain's CDR3 is CASSLVTGLNYGYTF. CDR3 DNA: TGTGCCAGCAGCTTAGTAACGGGACTTAACTATGGCTACACCTTC.

The chain is built from TRBV7-9 and TRBJ2-1; TRBD2 matches at 13 bases. Germline V lookup: CDR1 SEHNR, CDR2 FQNEAQ (reference sequence). The V and J ends lost 10 bases and 3 bases, in that order; junction bases with no gene match: 15. This CDR3 comprises 18 residues. The CDR3 DNA sequence: TGTGCCATCCCGGGGGGACTAGCGGGGAGTACCAGCTACAATGAGCAGTTCTTC. Amino acids: CAIPGGLAGSTSYNEQFF.

This clone was picked up one time. The chain joins TRBV28 to TRBJ1-1; 7 bases fit TRBD1. The germline gives CDR1 MDHEN, CDR2 SYDVKM. CDR3 length: 15 residues. After removal of 6 bases from V and 1 base from J, the junction contained 8 bases not matched to a gene. The CDR3 loop is CASSTYRDRNTEAFF. The CDR3 nucleotides read TGTGCCAGCAGCACATACCGGGACAGGAACACTGAAGCTTTCTTT.

V gene TRBV7-2 combines with J gene TRBJ1-3; 9 bases fit TRBD1. V trimming: 2 bases; J trimming: 3 bases; junction bases outside the gene matches: 2. Germline values: CDR1 SGHTA, CDR2 FQGNSA. The CDR3 has 15 amino acids. The CDR3 bases are TGTGCCAGCAGCTTAACAGGGGGCGGTGGAAACACCATATATTTT. It encodes CASSLTGGGGNTIYF.

The chain links TRBV19 to TRBJ1-2; D might be TRBD1 (5 bases). Trimming stripped 6 bases from V and 6 bases from J, with 14 bases between. Germline assignment: CDR1 LNHDA and CDR2 SQIVND (reference sequence). This CDR3 comprises 13 residues. The CDR3 nucleotides read TGTGCCAGTAGAATACAGGTGTCGGATGGCTACACCTTC. The encoded protein is CASRIQVSDGYTF.

This clone has only a few counts. The chain joins TRBV7-2 to TRBJ2-1, with 12 bases aligning to TRBD2. CDR3 size: 18 residues. V lost 1 base and J lost 4; bases outside the gene matches: 8. Germline V gene data show CDR1 as SGHTA and CDR2 as FQGNSA. The CDR3 region has the DNA TGTGCCAGCAGCTTAGTGGTCGTACTAGCGGGAGGTTACAATGAGCAGTTCTTC. It specifies CASSLVVVLAGGYNEQFF.

The chain couples TRBV27 to TRBJ1-1, with 8 nucleotides matching TRBD1. CDR1 is MNHEY, CDR2 SMNVEV, per germline (reference sequence). The CDR3 runs to 15 residues. Germline trimming cut 3 bases from V and 7 bases from J; bases unmatched to any gene: 10. In nucleotides, the CDR3 is TGTGCCAGCAGTTTTCTCGGCAGGGGGCGTATTGAAGCTTTCTTT. Protein: CASSFLGRGRIEAFF.

The CDR3 region is CASSKTQETQYF. The CDR3 DNA reads as TGTGCCAGTAGTAAAACTCAAGAGACCCAGTACTTC. The V gene is TRBV19, the J gene TRBJ2-5; no firm D call. V was cut by 4 bases and J by 2 bases, with 5 bases left in between. Per the germline V gene, CDR1 is LNHDA and CDR2 is SQIVND (reference sequence). The CDR3 sequence is 12 residues long. The entire variable domain, with the rest obtained from reference TRBV19 and TRBJ2-5, is as follows: DGGITQSPKYLFRKEGQNVTLSCEQNLNHDAMYWYRQDPGQGLRLIYYSQIVNDFQKGDIAEGYSVSREKKESFPLTVTSAQKNPTAFYLCASSKTQETQYFGPGTRLLVL.

The CDR3 is CASSLSTGELFF. The CDR3 region has the DNA TGTGCCAGCAGTCTTTCGACCGGGGAGCTGTTTTTT. V gene TRBV28 combines with J gene TRBJ2-2; D remains unclear. V dropped 5 bases and J dropped 5 bases, with 6 bases sitting between them. Germline loops: CDR1 MDHEN, CDR2 SYDVKM. The CDR3 runs to 12 residues. The full variable domain, with the rest looked up from reference TRBV28 and TRBJ2-2, is DVKVTQSSRYLVKRTGEKVFLECVQDMDHENMFWYRQDPGLGLRLIYFSYDVKMKEKGDIPEGYSVSREKKERFSLILESASTNQTSMYLCASSLSTGELFFGEGSRLTVL.

This clone was observed a single time. V and J are TRBV19 and TRBJ2-7; 14 positions agree with TRBD2. CDR3 length: 14 residues. V trimming: 8 bases; J trimming: 4 bases; junction bases outside the gene matches: 4. Germline CDR1 and CDR2: LNHDA and SQIVND (reference sequence). The CDR3 DNA follows: TGTGCCAGTCGACTAGCGGGAGGGCCGTACGAGCAGTACTTC. Translating gives CASRLAGGPYEQYF.

This sequence joins TRBV7-3 and TRBJ1-1; perhaps TRBD1 as D (5 bases). The CDR3 sequence is 13 residues long. In germline, CDR1 is SGHTA, CDR2 FQGTGA. Trimming removed 2 bases from V and 1 base from J, with 5 bases in between. CDR3 sequence (DNA): TGTGCCAGCAGCTTAGGACAGAACACTGAAGCTTTCTTT. Translation gives CASSLGQNTEAFF.

This rearrangement joins TRBV5-5 to TRBJ1-3; TRBD1 aligns across 10 bases. The CDR3 spans 16 residues. CDR1 and CDR2 (germline): SGHKS, YYEKEE (reference sequence). The V segment lost 0 bases and the J segment 7 bases; nucleotides outside the gene matches: 7. CDR3 residues: CASSLAGTGDGNTIYF. The CDR3 DNA reads TGTGCCAGCAGCTTGGCCGGGACAGGGGATGGGAACACCATATATTTT.

The chain combines TRBV7-6 with TRBJ2-2, with 9 nucleotides matching TRBD1. The CDR3 is 16 amino acids. The germline V gene encodes CDR1 SGHVS and CDR2 FNYEAQ. The trim removed 1 base at V and 5 bases at J, leaving 5 bases unmatched. CDR3 in DNA: TGTGCCAGCAGCTTAGGAGAGACAGGGGGAACCGGGGAGCTGTTTTTT. Encoded protein: CASSLGETGGTGELFF.